The 4 T cell receptor beta chains reported below all come from one sample, sequenced in a study of blood T cell repertoires in COVID-19. Only in-frame clones appear in the TCRdb table, and some are missing; sequencing was by immunoSEQ multiplex PCR. The profile shows some 110,000 clones, approximately 88% of them singletons. The sample comprised peripheral blood. The receptors shown here come from a woman aged 70-85 years with acute or convalescent COVID-19.

The chain links TRBV19 to TRBJ1-5, with D possibly TRBD1 on 6 matching bases. There are 17 residues in the CDR3. Germline loops: CDR1 LNHDA, CDR2 SQIVND (reference sequence). Trimming took off 6 bases at V and 1 base at J, with 19 bases between the two ends. CDR3 DNA: TGTGCCAGTAGGAAGGGGGTAGGCCCCACCAGCAATCAGCCCCAGCATTTT. This codes for CASRKGVGPTSNQPQHF.

This clone was seen a single time. The chain combines TRBV28 with TRBJ2-7; D is unresolved. CDR3 size: 12 residues. V was pared by 10 bases and J by 3 bases, with 13 bases between. Germline loops: CDR1 MDHEN, CDR2 SYDVKM. CDR3 amino acids: CATSQSFYEQYF. The CDR3 DNA sequence: TGTGCCACCTCACAGAGCTTCTACGAGCAGTACTTC.

J is TRBJ2-1 and V is TRBV28; TRBD1 matches 8 bases. Germline V gene sequence: CDR1 MDHEN, CDR2 SYDVKM. CDR3 size: 15 residues. V was clipped by 6 bases and J by 4 bases; unmatched bases: 8. CDR3 sequence: CASRPGTGTYNEQFF. In DNA form, the CDR3 reads TGTGCCAGCAGACCTGGGACAGGTACATACAATGAGCAGTTCTTC.

The chain joins TRBV13 to TRBJ2-3, with 10 bases fitting TRBD2. The germline CDR1 and CDR2 sequences are PRHDT and FYEKMQ (reference sequence). This CDR3 has 15 amino acids. V dropped 4 bases and J dropped 7; count of bases not matched to a gene: 8. CDR3 sequence: CASSSPGTSENTQYF. The CDR3 nucleotides are TGTGCCAGCAGCTCTCCCGGGACTAGCGAAAATACGCAGTATTTT.